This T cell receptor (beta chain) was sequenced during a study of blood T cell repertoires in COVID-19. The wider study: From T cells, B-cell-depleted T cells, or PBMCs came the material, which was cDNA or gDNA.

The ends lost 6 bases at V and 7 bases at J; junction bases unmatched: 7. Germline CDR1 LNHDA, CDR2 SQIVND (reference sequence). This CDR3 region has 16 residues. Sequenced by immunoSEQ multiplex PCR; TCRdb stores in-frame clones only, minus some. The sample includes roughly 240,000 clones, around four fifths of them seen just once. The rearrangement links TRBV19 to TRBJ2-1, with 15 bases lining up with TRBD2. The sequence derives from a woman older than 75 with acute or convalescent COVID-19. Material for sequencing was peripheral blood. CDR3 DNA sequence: TGTGCCAGTAGAAACACGGGACTAGCGGGAGGAAATGAGCAGTTCTTC. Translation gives CASRNTGLAGGNEQFF.